This TCR beta chain is from a study of Ad26.COV2.S vaccination and SARS-CoV-2 variants. This clone appeared a single time. Trimming at V came to 3 bases and at J to 0 bases, leaving 4 bases not matched to a gene. This CDR3 has 15 residues. In germline, CDR1 is SGHNT, CDR2 YYREEE (reference sequence). Treatment noted: approximately 18 received Ad26.COV2.S at low or high dose, single or two shots; about five received placebo; per-sample allocation not given. Collection of samples fell on day 63 after the first vaccine or placebo injection. Only in-frame clones appear in the TCRdb table, and some are missing; sequencing was by immunoSEQ multiplex PCR. The table includes 290,000 or so clones, around 87% detected once.

The clonotype was recovered from a person between 18 and 59 years old who received the Ad26.COV2.S COVID-19 vaccine or a placebo. The sample consisted of peripheral blood, taken in a trial of Ad26.COV2.S vaccine versus placebo. The chain employs TRBV5-4 and TRBJ2-7; TRBD2 aligns across 9 bases. CDR3 sequence (DNA): TGTGCCAGCAGCTCAGCGGGAGGCCTCTCCTACGAGCAGTACTTC. It encodes CASSSAGGLSYEQYF.